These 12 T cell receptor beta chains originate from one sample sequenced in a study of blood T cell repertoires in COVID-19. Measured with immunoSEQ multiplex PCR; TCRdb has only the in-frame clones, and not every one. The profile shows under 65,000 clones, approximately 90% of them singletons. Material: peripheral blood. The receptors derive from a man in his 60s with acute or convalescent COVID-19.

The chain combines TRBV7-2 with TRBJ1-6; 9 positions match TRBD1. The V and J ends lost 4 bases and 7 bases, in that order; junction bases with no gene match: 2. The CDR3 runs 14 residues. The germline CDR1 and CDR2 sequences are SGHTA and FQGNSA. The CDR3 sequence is CASSSTGGNSPLHF. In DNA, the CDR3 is TGTGCCAGCAGCTCGACAGGGGGGAATTCACCCCTCCACTTT.

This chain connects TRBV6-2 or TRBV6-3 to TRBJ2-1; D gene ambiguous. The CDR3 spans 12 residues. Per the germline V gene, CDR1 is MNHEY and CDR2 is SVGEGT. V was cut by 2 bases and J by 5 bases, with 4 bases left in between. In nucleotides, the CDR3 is TGTGCCAGCAGTTACCGGGACAATGAGCAGTTCTTC. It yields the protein CASSYRDNEQFF.

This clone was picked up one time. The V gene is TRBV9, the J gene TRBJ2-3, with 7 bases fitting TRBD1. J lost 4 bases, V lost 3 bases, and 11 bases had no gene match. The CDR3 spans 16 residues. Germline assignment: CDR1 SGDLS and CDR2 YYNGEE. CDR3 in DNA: TGTGCCAGCAGCGATAGGACAGGATCACAGCCAGATACGCAGTATTTT. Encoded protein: CASSDRTGSQPDTQYF.

CDR3 protein: CASSAQLSPNTGELFF. CDR3 DNA: TGTGCCAGCAGCGCACAGCTCAGCCCGAACACCGGGGAGCTGTTTTTT. The V and J genes are TRBV9 and TRBJ2-2; D is unresolved. This CDR3 has 16 amino acids. Trimming cost V 3 bases and J 0 bases, with 12 bases left between them. CDR1 is SGDLS and CDR2 is YYNGEE in the germline V gene. The variable domain in full, with the rest retrieved from reference TRBV9 and TRBJ2-2, is DSGVTQTPKHLITATGQRVTLRCSPRSGDLSVYWYQQSLDQGLQFLIQYYNGEERAKGNILERFSAQQFPDLHSELNLSSLELGDSALYFCASSAQLSPNTGELFFGEGSRLTVL.

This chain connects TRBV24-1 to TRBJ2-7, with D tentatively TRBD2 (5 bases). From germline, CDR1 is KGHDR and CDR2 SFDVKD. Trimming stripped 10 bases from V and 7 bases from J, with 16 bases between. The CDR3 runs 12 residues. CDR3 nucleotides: TGTGCCACTTTTACGGGCTCGGGGGAGCAGTACTTC. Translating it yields CATFTGSGEQYF.

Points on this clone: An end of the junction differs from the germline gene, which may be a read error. This CDR3 is CASSLGLASDTQYF. The DNA for the CDR3 is TGTGCTAGCAGCTTAGGGCTAGCATCAGATACGCAGTATTTT. The genes are TRBV7-7 and TRBJ2-3, with D perhaps matching TRBD2 (5 bases). The CDR3 runs to 14 residues. Germline V gene lookup returns CDR1 SSHAT and CDR2 FNYEAQ (reference sequence).

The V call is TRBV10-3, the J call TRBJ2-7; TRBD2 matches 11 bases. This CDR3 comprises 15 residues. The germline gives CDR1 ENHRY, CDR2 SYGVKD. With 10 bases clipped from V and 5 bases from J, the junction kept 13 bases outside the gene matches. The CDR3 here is CATKGTSGSLNEQYF. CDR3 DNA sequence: TGTGCCACCAAAGGGACTAGCGGCTCTTTAAACGAGCAGTACTTC.

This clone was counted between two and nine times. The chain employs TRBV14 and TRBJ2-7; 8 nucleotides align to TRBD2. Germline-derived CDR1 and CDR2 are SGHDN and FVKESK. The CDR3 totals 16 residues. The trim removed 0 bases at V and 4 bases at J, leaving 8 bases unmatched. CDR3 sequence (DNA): TGTGCCAGCAGCCAAGAATACGGGAGGGCCACGTACGAGCAGTACTTC. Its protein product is CASSQEYGRATYEQYF.

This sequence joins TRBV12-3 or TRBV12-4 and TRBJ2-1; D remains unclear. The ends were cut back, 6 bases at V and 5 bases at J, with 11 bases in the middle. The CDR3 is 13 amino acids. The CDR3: CASRKGLDNEQFF. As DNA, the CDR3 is TGTGCCAGCAGAAAAGGTCTAGACAATGAGCAGTTCTTC.

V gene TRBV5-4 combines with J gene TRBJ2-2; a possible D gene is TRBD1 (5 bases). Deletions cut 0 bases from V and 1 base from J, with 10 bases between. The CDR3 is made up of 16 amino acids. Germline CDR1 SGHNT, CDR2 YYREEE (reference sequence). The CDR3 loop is CASSLGRQKNTGELFF. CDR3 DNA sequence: TGTGCCAGCAGCTTGGGGAGACAGAAGAACACCGGGGAGCTGTTTTTT.

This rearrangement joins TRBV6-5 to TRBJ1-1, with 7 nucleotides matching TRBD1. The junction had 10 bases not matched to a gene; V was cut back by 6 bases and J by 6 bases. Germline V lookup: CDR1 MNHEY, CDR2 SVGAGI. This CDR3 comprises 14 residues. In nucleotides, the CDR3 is TGTGCCAGCAGCGTAACAGGGGTGGGCTCTGAAGCTTTCTTT. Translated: CASSVTGVGSEAFF.

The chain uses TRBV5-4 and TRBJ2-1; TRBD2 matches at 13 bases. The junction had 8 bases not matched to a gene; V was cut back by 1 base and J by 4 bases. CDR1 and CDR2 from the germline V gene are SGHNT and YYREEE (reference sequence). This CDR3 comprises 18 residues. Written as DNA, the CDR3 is TGTGCCAGCAGCTTGATACTAGCGGGAGGGCCGGGTTACAATGAGCAGTTCTTC. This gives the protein CASSLILAGGPGYNEQFF.